This T cell receptor beta chain was sequenced during a study of T cells in Graves' hyperthyroidism and ophthalmopathy. Overall study context: The blood sample was taken at first diagnosis, before treatment began.

This clonotype showed up many times. Antigen: not known. CDR3 length: 14 amino acids. V was shortened by 5 bases and J by 5 bases, with 15 bases between the two germline ends. Germline lookup yields CDR1 SGHAT and CDR2 FQNNGV. Amplification of TCR beta CDR3 regions was performed using RNA transcripts as template. The study used the HTBI primer set for a first-round RT-PCR of the TCR CDR3. MiXCR, applied by TCRdb to the multiplex PCR reads, yields one record per CDR3 protein. The table lists around 500,000 distinct CDR3 sequences, around 13% of them singletons. Whole-study findings and limits: Most thyroid clonotypes expanded above 0.001 appeared in blood too.

The rearrangement uses TRBV11-2 and TRBJ1-1; tentatively, D is TRBD1 (5 bases). The specimen sequenced was blood. The clonotype was recovered from a woman aged 40 to 50 with Graves' hyperthyroidism. CDR3 amino acids: CASSVTEKGTEAFF. DNA of the CDR3: TGTGCCAGCAGCGTTACGGAGAAGGGGACTGAAGCTTTCTTT.